Listed below are T cell receptor beta chains from one sample, sequenced in a study of OX40 agonist ivuxolimab in advanced cancers. The table came from immunoSEQ multiplex PCR; TCRdb's copy has only in-frame clones and leaves some out. The table lists tens of thousands of clones, more than 85% of them singletons. Sequencing used CD4+ or CD8+ T cells sorted from blood, obtained in a trial of the OX40 agonist ivuxolimab. These receptors originate from an adult with an advanced solid tumor such as melanoma, head and neck, liver or kidney cancer. Each CDR3 is given with its conserved first and last residue.

CDR3	V
CASSIRDRAQETQYF	TRBV2
CASSPPLGYTGELFF	TRBV7-9
CASSTGRMTYEQYF	TRBV5-1
CASSPGSTDTQYF	TRBV28
CASSLGGQGNQPQHF	TRBV7-9
CAWMGLNNSPLHF	TRBV30
CASSEATRGPETQYF	TRBV2
CASHLSRGGSKNIQYF	TRBV19
CASGVANEKLFF	TRBV6-5
CASTAETQYF	TRBV2
CASTQWGEQFF	TRBV19
CASSLEAAQSTEAFF	TRBV5-4
CASSLDGNPGELFF	TRBV7-2
CAWNPGAGGYTF	TRBV30
CASSADRGLAGGEMQFF	TRBV9
CATRGGPNEKLFF	TRBV2
CASRGQGVGGAFF	TRBV2
CASSDSAGGGKLFF	TRBV25-1
CASSPRGKETQYF	TRBV18
CASRPPGQIISSPLHF	TRBV6-6
CASSPPSAGAHTGELFF	TRBV18
CASSLAGTGEPYEQYF	TRBV5-1
CASSIGGNSNQPQHF	TRBV19